This TCR beta chain was retrieved from a study of graft-versus-host responses after intestinal transplantation. On the study more broadly: In this cohort, recipients had multivisceral, liver-intestinal, or isolated intestinal transplants. Induction with anti-thymocyte globulin, then tacrolimus and steroids for about 3 years, was given to all recipients.

Data came from immunoSEQ multiplex PCR; TCRdb stores just in-frame clones and leaves some out. The sample includes about 64,000 clones, roughly nine tenths of them seen just once. Broader study findings: Peak circulating GvH clone levels were associated with early post-transplant HvG declines. Marrow from the recipient contained GvH clones, some of which had appeared first in ileum or blood.

Remarks on this clone: What it binds is not known.

The origin of this receptor is a human donor who was the organ donor for an intestinal transplant. The specimen was unstimulated CD8+ T cells sorted from spleen or lymph node cells, collected before transplant.

DNA for the CDR3: TGTGCCAGCAGGTTTCAGGGGGCGGATGGCTACACCTTC. This sequence encodes CASRFQGADGYTF. The chain combines TRBV28 with TRBJ1-2, with TRBD1 matching 8 bases. Germline CDR1 and CDR2: MDHEN and SYDVKM. The CDR3 covers 13 residues. V was clipped by 6 bases and J by 6 bases; unmatched bases: 6.